What follows is one T cell receptor beta chain and its context. This record comes from a study of T cells in Graves' hyperthyroidism and ophthalmopathy. It was RNA transcripts that yielded the amplified TCR beta CDR3 regions. TCR CDR3 regions were first amplified by RT-PCR with HTBI primers. TCRdb passed the multiplex PCR reads through MiXCR, listing each CDR3 protein once. The profile shows approximately 870,000 distinct CDR3 sequences, over 35% of them singletons. This clonotype was obtained from a man younger than 35 with Graves' hyperthyroidism. Source material: blood.

The CDR3 here is CASGITTEAFF. The DNA of the CDR3 is TGTGCCAGCGGTATAACCACTGAAGCTTTCTTT. The chain recombines TRBV12-3 or TRBV12-4 with TRBJ1-1; D remains ambiguous. The CDR3 contains 11 residues. V was shortened by 8 bases and J by 4 bases, with 8 bases between the two germline ends.